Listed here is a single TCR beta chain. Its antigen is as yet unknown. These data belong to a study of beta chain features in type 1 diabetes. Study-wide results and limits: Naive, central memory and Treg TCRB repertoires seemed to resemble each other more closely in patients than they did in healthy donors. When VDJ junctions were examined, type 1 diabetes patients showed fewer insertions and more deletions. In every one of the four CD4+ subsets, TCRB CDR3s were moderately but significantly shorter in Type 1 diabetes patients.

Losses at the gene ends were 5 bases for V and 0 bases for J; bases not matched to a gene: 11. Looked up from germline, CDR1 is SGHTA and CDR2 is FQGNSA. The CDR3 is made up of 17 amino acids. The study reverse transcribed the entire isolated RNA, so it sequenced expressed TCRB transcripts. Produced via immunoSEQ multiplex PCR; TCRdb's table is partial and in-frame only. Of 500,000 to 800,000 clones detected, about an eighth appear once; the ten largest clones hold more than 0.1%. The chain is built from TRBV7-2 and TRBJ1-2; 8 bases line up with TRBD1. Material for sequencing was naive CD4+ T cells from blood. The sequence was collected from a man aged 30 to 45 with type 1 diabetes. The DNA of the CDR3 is TGTGCCAGCAGCCCCCACAGGGGGAAAGCAGCTAACTATGGCTACACCTTC. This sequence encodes CASSPHRGKAANYGYTF. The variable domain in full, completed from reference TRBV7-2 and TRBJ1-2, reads GAGVSQSPSNKVTEKGKDVELRCDPISGHTALYWYRQSLGQGLEFLIYFQGNSAPDKSGLPSDRFSAERTGGSVSTLTIQRTQQEDSAVYLCASSPHRGKAANYGYTFGSGTRLTVV.